This T cell receptor beta chain derives from a study of shared clonotypes between healthy human individuals. Study-wide findings and caveats: Blood alone was sampled, and tissue repertoires likely differ.

Germline CDR1 is SGHRS and CDR2 is YFSETQ. The CDR3 extends over 16 amino acids. With 0 bases clipped from V and 2 bases from J, the junction kept 5 bases outside the gene matches. The protocol was immunoSEQ multiplex PCR, while the TCRdb copy is restricted to in-frame clones and leaves out a portion. Altogether about 490,000 clones are present, 75% to 85% being singletons, with the ten largest covering 10% to 15%. A remark on this clone: The antigen is unknown.

The chain has TRBV5-1 and TRBJ2-7; 10 bases are shared with TRBD1. The receptor's source is a woman aged 40 to 55 in good health. Some clones in this sample may be carry-over from other donors' samples. Sequenced sample: PBMCs. The CDR3 DNA follows: TGCGCCAGCAGCTTGGGGTCCGGGACAGGGGCCTACGAGCAGTACTTC. Translating gives CASSLGSGTGAYEQYF.